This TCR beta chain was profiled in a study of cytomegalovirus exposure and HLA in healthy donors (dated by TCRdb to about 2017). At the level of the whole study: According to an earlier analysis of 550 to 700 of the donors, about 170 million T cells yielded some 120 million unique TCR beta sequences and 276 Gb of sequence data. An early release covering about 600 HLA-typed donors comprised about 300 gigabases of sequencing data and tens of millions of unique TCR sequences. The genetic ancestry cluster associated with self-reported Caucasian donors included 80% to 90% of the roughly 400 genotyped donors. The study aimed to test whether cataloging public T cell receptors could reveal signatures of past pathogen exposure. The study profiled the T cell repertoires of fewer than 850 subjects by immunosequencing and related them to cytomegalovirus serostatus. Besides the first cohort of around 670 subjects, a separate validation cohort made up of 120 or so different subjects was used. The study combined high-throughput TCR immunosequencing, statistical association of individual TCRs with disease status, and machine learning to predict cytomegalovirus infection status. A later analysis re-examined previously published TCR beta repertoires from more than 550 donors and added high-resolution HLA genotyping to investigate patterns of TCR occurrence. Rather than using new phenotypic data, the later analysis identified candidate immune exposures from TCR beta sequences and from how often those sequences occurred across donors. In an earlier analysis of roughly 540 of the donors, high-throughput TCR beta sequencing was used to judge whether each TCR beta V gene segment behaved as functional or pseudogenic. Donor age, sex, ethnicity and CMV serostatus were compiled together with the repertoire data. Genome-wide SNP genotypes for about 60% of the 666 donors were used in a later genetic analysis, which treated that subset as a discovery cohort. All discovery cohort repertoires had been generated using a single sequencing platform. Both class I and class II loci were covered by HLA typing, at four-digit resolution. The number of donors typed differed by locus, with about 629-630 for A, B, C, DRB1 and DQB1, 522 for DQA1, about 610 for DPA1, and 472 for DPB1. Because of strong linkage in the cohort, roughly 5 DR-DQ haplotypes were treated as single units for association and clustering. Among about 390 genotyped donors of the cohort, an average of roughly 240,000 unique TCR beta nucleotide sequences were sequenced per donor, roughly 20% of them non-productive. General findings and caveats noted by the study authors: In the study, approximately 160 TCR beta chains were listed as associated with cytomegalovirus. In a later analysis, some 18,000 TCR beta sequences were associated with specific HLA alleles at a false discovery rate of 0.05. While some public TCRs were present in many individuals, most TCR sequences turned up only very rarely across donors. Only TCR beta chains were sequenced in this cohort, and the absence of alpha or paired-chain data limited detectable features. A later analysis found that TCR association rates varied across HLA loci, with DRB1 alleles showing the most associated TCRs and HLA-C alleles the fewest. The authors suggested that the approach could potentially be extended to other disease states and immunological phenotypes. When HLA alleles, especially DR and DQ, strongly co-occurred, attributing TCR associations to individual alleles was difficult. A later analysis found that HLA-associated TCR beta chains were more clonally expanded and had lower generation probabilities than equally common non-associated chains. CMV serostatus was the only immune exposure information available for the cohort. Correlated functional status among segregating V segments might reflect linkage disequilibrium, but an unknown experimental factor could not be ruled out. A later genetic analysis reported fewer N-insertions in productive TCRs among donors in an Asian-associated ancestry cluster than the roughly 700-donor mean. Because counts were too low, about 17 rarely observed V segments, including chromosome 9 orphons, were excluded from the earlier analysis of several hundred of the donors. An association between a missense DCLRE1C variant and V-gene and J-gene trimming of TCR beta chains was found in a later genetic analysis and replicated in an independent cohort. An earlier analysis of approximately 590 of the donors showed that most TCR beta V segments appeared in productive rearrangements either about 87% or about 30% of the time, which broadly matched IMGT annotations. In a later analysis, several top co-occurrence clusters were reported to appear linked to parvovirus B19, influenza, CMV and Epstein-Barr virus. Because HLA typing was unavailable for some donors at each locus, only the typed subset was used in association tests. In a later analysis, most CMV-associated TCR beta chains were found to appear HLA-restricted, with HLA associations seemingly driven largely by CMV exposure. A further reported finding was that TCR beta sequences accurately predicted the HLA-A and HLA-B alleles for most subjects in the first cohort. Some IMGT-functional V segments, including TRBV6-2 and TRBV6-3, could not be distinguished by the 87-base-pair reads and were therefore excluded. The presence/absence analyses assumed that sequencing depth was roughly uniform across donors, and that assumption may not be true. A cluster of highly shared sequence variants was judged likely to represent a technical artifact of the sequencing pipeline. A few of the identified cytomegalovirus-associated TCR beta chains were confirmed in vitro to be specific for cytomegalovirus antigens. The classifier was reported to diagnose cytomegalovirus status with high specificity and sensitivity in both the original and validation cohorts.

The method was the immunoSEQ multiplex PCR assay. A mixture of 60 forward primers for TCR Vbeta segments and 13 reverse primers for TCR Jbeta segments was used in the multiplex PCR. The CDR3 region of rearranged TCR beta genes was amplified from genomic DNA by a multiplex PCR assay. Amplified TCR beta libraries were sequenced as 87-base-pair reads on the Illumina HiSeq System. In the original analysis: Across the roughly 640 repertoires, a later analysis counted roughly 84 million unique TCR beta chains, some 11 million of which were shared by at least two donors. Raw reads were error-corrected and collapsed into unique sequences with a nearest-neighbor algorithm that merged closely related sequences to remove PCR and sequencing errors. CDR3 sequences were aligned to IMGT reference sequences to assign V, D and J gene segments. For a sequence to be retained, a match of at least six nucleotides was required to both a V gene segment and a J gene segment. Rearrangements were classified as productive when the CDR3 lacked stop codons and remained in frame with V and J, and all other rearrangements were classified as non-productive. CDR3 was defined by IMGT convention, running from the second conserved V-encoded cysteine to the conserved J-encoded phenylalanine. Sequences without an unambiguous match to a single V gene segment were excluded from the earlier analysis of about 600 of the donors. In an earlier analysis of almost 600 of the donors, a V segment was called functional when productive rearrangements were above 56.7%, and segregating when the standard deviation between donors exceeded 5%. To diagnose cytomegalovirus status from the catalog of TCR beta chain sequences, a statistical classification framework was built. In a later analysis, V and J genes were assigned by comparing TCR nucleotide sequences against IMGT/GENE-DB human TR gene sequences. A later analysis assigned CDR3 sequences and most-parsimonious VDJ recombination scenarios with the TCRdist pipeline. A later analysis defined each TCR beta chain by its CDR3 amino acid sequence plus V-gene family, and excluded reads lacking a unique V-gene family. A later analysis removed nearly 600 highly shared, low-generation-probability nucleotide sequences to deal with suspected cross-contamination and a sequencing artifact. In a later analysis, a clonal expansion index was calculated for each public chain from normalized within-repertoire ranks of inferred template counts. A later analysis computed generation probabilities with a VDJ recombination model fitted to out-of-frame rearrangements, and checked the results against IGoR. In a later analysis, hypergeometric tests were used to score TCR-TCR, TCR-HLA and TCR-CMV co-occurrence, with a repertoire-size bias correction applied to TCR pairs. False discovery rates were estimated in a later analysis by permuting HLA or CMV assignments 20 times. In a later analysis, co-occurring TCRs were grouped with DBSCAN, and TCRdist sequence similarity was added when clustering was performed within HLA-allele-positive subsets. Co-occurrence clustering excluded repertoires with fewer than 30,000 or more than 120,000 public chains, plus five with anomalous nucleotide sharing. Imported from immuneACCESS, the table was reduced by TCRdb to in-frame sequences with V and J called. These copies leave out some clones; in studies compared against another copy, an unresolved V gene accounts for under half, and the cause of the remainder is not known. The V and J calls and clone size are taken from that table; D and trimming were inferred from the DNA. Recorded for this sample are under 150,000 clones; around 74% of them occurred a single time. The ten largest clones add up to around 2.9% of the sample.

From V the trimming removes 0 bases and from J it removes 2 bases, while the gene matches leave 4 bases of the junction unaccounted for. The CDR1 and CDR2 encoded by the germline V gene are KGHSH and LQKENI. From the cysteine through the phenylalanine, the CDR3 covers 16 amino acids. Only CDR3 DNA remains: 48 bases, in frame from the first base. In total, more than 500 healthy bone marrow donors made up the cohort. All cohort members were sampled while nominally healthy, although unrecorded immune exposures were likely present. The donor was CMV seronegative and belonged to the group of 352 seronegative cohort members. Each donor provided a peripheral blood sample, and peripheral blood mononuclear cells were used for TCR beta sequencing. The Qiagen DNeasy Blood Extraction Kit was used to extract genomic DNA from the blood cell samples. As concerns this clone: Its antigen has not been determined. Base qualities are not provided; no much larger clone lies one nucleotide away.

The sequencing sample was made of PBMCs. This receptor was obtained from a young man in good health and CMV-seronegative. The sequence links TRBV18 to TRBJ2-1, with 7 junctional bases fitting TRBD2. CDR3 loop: CASSPPNGLAYNEQFF. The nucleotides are TGTGCCAGCTCACCACCGAACGGACTAGCCTACAATGAGCAGTTCTTC.